This T cell receptor (beta chain) was obtained from a study of shared clonotypes between healthy human individuals. Study results and limitations: What limited the represented genetic and exposure-history diversity was the small number of donors. For naive CD4 cells, roughly 5% of clonotypes were shared across a few donors.

Nashville, Tennessee was home to all donors, each a Caucasian adult. As concerns this clone: What it binds is not known. The sample contains more than one DNA sequence encoding this CDR3.

The CDR3 extends over 13 amino acids. V trimming: 2 bases; J trimming: 8 bases; junction bases outside the gene matches: 1. The germline V gene encodes CDR1 MDHEN and CDR2 SYDVKM. Profiling relied on immunoSEQ multiplex PCR, and the TCRdb table lists in-frame clones only, not all of them. The table lists roughly 2.2 million clones, approximately 95% of them singletons. The TCR was taken from a man between 18 and 29 years old in good health. Some clones in this sample may be carry-over from other donors' samples. The rearrangement links TRBV28 to TRBJ1-2; 11 bases map to TRBD1. Sequenced material: naive CD4+ T cells from PBMCs. The subset denotes: CD45RA+ positively selected. The CDR3 is CASSLGQGAGYTF. The CDR3, as DNA: TGTGCCAGCAGTTTAGGACAGGGGGCAGGCTACACCTTC.